This T cell receptor beta chain was recorded in a study of regulatory T cells in long-lasting Graves disease. V lost 1 base and J 0 bases, leaving 7 bases between the germline ends. CDR1 and CDR2 (germline): LNHDA, SQIVND (reference sequence). The CDR3 is 15 residues long. This clonotype was seen at least ten times. Time point meaning: newly diagnosed GD, antithyroid drugs for less than 3 months. Extracted RNA from PBMCs served as the source of the TCR library. Libraries of TCR beta came from iRepertoire HTBI primers plus Arm-PCR of CDR3 regions. Via MiXCR, TCRdb re-called the multiplex PCR reads, giving one row per CDR3 protein. The sample has 550,000 or so distinct CDR3 sequences, approximately 12% seen once; the top ten hold around 10%. The same specimen was also included in a second study, on T cells in Graves' hyperthyroidism and ophthalmopathy.

This chain connects TRBV19 to TRBJ2-1; possibly TRBD2 for D (5 bases). The source was peripheral blood mononuclear cells (PBMCs), collected at new diagnosis, from a patient treated with antithyroid drugs. The sequence derives from a woman aged 30 to 39 with Graves disease. This CDR3 reads CASSIAGSSYNEQFF. In DNA form, the CDR3 reads TGTGCCAGTAGTATAGCGGGGAGCTCCTACAATGAGCAGTTCTTC.